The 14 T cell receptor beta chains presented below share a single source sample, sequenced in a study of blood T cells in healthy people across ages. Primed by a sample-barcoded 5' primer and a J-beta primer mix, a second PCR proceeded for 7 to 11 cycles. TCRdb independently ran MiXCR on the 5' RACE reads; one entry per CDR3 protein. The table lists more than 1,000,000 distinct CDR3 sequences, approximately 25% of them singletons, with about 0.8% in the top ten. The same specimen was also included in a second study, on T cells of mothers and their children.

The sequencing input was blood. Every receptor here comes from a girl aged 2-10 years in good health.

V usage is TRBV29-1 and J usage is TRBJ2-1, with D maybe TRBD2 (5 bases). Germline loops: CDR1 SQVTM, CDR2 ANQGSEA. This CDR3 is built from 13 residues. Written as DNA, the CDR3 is TGCGGCGGAGACGTCAGCGGAAACAATGAGCAGTTCTTC. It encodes CGGDVSGNNEQFF.

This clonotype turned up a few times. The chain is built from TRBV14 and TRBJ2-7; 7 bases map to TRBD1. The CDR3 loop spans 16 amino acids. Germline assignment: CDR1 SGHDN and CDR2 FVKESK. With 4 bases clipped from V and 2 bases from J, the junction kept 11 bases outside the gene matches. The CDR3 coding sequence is TGTGCCAGCAGCCCAGAGACAGGGACCGTAACCTACGAGCAGTACTTC. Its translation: CASSPETGTVTYEQYF.

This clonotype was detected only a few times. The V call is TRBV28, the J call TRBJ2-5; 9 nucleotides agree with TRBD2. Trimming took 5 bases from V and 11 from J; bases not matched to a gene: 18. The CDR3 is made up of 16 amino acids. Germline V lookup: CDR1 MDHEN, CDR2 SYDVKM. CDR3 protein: CASSLGRGRVAPEQYF. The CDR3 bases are TGTGCCAGCAGTCTCGGTCGCGGGAGGGTGGCCCCGGAGCAGTACTTC.

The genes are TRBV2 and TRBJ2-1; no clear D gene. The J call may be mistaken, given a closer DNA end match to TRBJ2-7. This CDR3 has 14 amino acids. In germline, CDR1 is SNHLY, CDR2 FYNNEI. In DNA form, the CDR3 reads TGTGCCAGCACTCAGACTGACGGAACCTACGAGCAGTACTTC. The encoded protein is CASTQTDGTYEQYF.

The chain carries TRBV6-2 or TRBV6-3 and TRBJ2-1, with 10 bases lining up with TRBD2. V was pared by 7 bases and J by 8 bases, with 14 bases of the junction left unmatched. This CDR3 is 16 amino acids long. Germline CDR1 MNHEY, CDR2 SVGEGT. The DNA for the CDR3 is TGTGCCAGCATGGGGAGTAGCGGGGGGCTGAGGGATGAGCAGTTCTTC. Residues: CASMGSSGGLRDEQFF.

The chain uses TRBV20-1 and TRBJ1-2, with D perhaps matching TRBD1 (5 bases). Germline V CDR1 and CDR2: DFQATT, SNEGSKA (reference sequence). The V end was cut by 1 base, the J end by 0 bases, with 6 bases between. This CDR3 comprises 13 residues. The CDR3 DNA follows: TGCAGTGCTAGAGTACAGGCTAACTATGGCTACACCTTC. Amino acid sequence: CSARVQANYGYTF.

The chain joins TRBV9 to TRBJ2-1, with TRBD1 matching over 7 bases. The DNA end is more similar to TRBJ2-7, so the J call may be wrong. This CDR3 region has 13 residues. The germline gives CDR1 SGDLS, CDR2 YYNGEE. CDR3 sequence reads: CASSVGTENEQYF. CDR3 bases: TGTGCCAGCAGCGTCGGGACAGAGAACGAGCAGTACTTC.

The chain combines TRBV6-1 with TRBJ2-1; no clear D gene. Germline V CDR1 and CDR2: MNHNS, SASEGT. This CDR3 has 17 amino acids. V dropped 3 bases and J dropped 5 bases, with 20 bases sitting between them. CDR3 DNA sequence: TGTGCCAGCAGTGAGTGGATTTTGAGTACAGAGAACAATGAGCAGTTCTTC. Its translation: CASSEWILSTENNEQFF.

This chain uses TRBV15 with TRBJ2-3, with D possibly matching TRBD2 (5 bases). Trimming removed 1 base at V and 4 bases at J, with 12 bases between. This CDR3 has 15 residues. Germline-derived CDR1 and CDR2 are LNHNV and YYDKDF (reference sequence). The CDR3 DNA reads TGTGCCACCAGCAGAGCTAGAGGGTTGTCAGATACGCAGTATTTT. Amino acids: CATSRARGLSDTQYF.

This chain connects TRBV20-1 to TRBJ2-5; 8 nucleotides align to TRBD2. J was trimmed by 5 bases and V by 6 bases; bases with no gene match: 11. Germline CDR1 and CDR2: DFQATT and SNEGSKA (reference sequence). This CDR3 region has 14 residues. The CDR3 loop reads CSAQHGGGLETQYF. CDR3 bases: TGCAGTGCCCAACACGGGGGGGGCCTGGAGACCCAGTACTTC.

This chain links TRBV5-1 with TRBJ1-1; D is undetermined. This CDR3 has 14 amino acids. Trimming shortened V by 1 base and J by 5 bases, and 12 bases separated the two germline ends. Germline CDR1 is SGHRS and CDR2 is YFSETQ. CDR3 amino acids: CASSLFGRETEAFF. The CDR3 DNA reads TGCGCCAGCAGCTTGTTTGGGCGAGAGACTGAAGCTTTCTTT.

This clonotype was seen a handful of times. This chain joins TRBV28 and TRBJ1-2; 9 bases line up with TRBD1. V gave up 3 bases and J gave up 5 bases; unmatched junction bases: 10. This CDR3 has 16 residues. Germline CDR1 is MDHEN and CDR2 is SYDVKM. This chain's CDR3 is CASSLSPGQGLYGYTF. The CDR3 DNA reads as TGTGCCAGCAGTTTGTCCCCGGGACAGGGTCTTTATGGCTACACCTTC.

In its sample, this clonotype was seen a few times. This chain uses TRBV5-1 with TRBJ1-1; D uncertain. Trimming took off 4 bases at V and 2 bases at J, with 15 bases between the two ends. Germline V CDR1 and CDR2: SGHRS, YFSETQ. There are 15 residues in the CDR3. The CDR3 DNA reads TGCGCCAGCAGCCAGACCCTTTTCTCTAACACTGAAGCTTTCTTT. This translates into CASSQTLFSNTEAFF. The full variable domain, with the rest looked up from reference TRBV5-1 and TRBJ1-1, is KAGVTQTPRYLIKTRGQQVTLSCSPISGHRSVSWYQQTPGQGLQFLFEYFSETQRNKGNFPGRFSGRQFSNSRSEMNVSTLELGDSALYLCASSQTLFSNTEAFFGQGTRLTVV.

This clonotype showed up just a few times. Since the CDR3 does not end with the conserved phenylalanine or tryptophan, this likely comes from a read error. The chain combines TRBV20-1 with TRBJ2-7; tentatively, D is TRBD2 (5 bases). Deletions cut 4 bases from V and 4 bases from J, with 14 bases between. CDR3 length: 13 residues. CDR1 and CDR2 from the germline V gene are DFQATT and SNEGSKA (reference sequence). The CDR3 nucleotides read TGCAGTGCTACGCTAGCAGTTTCGTACGAGCAGTACTCC. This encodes CSATLAVSYEQYS.